Below are 30 T cell receptor beta chains sequenced from a single sample in a study of T-cell reconstitution after alpha-beta-depleted transplantation in children. This sample's TCRbeta library carried unique molecular identifier barcodes. TCRdb re-analysed the PCR reads in MiXCR, keeping a single row per CDR3 protein. The sample records about 1,000,000 distinct CDR3 sequences, roughly 29% being singletons. Sequences were derived from PBMCs, mostly from graft donor cells, sampled 360 days after TCRalphabeta/CD19-depleted stem cell transplant. The receptors come from a boy in the first two years of life who had a stem cell transplant for SCID, so the T cells may come from the graft donor.

Only a few counts were recorded for this clonotype. V gene TRBV20-1 combines with J gene TRBJ1-6; TRBD1 matches 7 bases. CDR3 length equals 14 residues. V shed 1 base, J shed 9 bases, and the junction held 6 bases outside the gene matches. Germline V gene sequence: CDR1 DFQATT, CDR2 SNEGSKA (reference sequence). The CDR3 is CSARGGTASSPLHF. CDR3 in DNA: TGCAGTGCTAGAGGCGGGACAGCTTCTTCACCCCTCCACTTT.

This clonotype has more than one count but fewer than ten. The chain has TRBV28 and TRBJ2-5, with 10 bases identical to TRBD2. This CDR3 region has 15 residues. The germline gives CDR1 MDHEN, CDR2 SYDVKM. V trimming: 5 bases; J trimming: 2 bases; junction bases outside the gene matches: 5. The CDR3 DNA follows: TGTGCCAGCAGTCTGGAACTAGCGGGACAAGAGACCCAGTACTTC. Amino acids: CASSLELAGQETQYF. The whole variable domain, remainder taken from reference TRBV28 and TRBJ2-5, is DVKVTQSSRYLVKRTGEKVFLECVQDMDHENMFWYRQDPGLGLRLIYFSYDVKMKEKGDIPEGYSVSREKKERFSLILESASTNQTSMYLCASSLELAGQETQYFGPGTRLLVL.

The V call is TRBV12-3 or TRBV12-4, the J call TRBJ1-1; D gene unclear. The V end lost 1 base, the J end lost 8 bases, and 14 bases lay between the germline ends. The CDR3 runs 14 residues. The CDR3 here is CASSLGAEALEAFF. CDR3 bases: TGTGCCAGCAGTTTAGGGGCCGAGGCGCTCGAAGCTTTCTTT.

CDR3 in DNA: TGTGCCAGCAGGGACAGAGCCCTAGCCAAAAACATTCAGTACTTC. It yields the protein CASRDRALAKNIQYF. This rearrangement joins TRBV6-1 to TRBJ2-4; TRBD1 might be the D (6 bases). Trimming left V 6 bases short and J 0 bases short, with 12 bases between. The CDR3 runs to 15 residues. CDR1 is MNHNS and CDR2 is SASEGT in the germline V gene.

This chain connects TRBV12-3 or TRBV12-4 to TRBJ2-1, with 10 bases identical to TRBD1. The CDR3 extends over 14 amino acids. The V gene end was trimmed by 6 bases and the J gene end by 9 bases; junction bases not matched to a gene: 8. CDR3 sequence: CASSRDRGVGEQFF. CDR3 nucleotides: TGTGCCAGCAGCCGGGACAGGGGCGTTGGTGAGCAGTTCTTC.

CDR3: CAISDDRYSGNTIYF. CDR3 nucleotides: TGTGCCATCAGTGACGACCGGTACTCTGGAAACACCATATATTTT. The chain recombines TRBV10-3 with TRBJ1-3, with no clear D. V was trimmed by 3 bases and J by 0 bases, leaving 9 bases between them. Germline values: CDR1 ENHRY, CDR2 SYGVKD. The CDR3 totals 15 residues.

There are many counts of this clonotype. The genes are TRBV20-1 and TRBJ2-7, with TRBD1 identical over 10 bases. Germline V gene lookup returns CDR1 DFQATT and CDR2 SNEGSKA (reference sequence). The CDR3 is 17 amino acids. V shed 6 bases and J 5 bases; nucleotides not matched to a gene: 19. Written as DNA, the CDR3 is TGCAGTGCCCCGGGACAGGGGAATGGTAGGGGGTTAGACGAGCAGTACTTC. Residues: CSAPGQGNGRGLDEQYF.

V gene TRBV15 combines with J gene TRBJ1-4, with TRBD1 matching over 7 bases. Unmatched junction bases numbered 14, after V lost 6 bases and J lost 4 bases. The CDR3 consists of 17 residues. Germline lookup yields CDR1 LNHNV and CDR2 YYDKDF (reference sequence). Here the CDR3 DNA reads TGTGCCACCAGTCTAAGACAGGGAGGGAGCCTTAATGAAAAACTGTTTTTT. This gives the protein CATSLRQGGSLNEKLFF. The complete variable domain, with remaining parts taken from reference TRBV15 and TRBJ1-4, reads DAMVIQNPRYQVTQFGKPVTLSCSQTLNHNVMYWYQQKSSQAPKLLFHYYDKDFNNEADTPDNFQSRRPNTSFCFLDIRSPGLGDTAMYLCATSLRQGGSLNEKLFFGSGTQLSVL.

This clonotype was detected a few times. The chain is built from TRBV4-3 and TRBJ1-2; 7 nucleotides line up with TRBD1. The CDR3 has 14 amino acids. Germline assignment: CDR1 LGHNA and CDR2 YSLEER. Trimming cost V 1 base and J 5 bases; bases outside gene matches: 4. Written as DNA, the CDR3 is TGCGCCAGCAGCCAAGTCGTGACAGGGTATGGCTACACCTTC. Its translation: CASSQVVTGYGYTF.

This clonotype was seen a few times. The V and J genes are TRBV6-1 and TRBJ1-6; D gene ambiguous. The ends were cut back, 6 bases at V and 10 bases at J, with 13 bases in the middle. Germline V lookup: CDR1 MNHNS, CDR2 SASEGT. The CDR3 has 13 residues. CDR3 amino acids: CASRDPAESPLHF. CDR3 coding DNA: TGTGCCAGCAGGGACCCAGCGGAGTCACCCCTCCACTTT.

The CDR3 DNA is TGTGCCAGCAGTGAAGTGGGAGGCCAGCCCCAGCATTTT. This gives the protein CASSEVGGQPQHF. The chain combines TRBV2 with TRBJ1-5; D is uncertain. Per the germline V gene, CDR1 is SNHLY and CDR2 is FYNNEI. Between the trimmed V and J ends, which lost 1 base and 7 bases, there was a span of 8 bases. The CDR3 runs to 13 residues. The variable domain in full, with the rest retrieved from reference TRBV2 and TRBJ1-5, is EPEVTQTPSHQVTQMGQEVILRCVPISNHLYFYWYRQILGQKVEFLVSFYNNEISEKSEIFDDQFSVERPDGSNFTLKIRSTKLEDSAMYFCASSEVGGQPQHFGDGTRLSIL.

The gene calls are TRBV7-6 and TRBJ2-6, with D possibly called TRBD1 or TRBD2 (5 bases each). The CDR3 contains 18 residues. CDR1 is SGHVS and CDR2 is FNYEAQ in the germline V gene. V gave up 6 bases and J gave up 2 bases, with 20 bases separating them. CDR3 in amino acids: CASSSSLRGATGANVLTF. The CDR3 DNA reads as TGTGCCAGCAGTTCCTCTTTGAGGGGCGCCACTGGGGCCAACGTCCTGACTTTC.

The table lists this clonotype with a few counts. The chain has TRBV20-1 and TRBJ1-3; the D is unclear. Germline V gives CDR1 DFQATT, CDR2 SNEGSKA (reference sequence). The CDR3 runs to 14 residues. Deletions cut 2 bases from V and 2 bases from J, with 10 bases between. The CDR3 sequence: CSARRPGPGNTIYF. Written as DNA, the CDR3 is TGCAGTGCTAGACGCCCCGGACCTGGAAACACCATATATTTT.

V gene TRBV15 combines with J gene TRBJ2-5; a weak D match, TRBD1 (6 bases). The CDR3 length is 13 residues. From germline, CDR1 is LNHNV and CDR2 YYDKDF (reference sequence). Trimming removed 5 bases from V and 7 bases from J, with 14 bases in between. The CDR3 nucleotides read TGTGCCACCAGCGGCAGGGGATTTGGGACCCAGTACTTC. Encoded protein: CATSGRGFGTQYF. The variable domain in full, completed from reference TRBV15 and TRBJ2-5, reads DAMVIQNPRYQVTQFGKPVTLSCSQTLNHNVMYWYQQKSSQAPKLLFHYYDKDFNNEADTPDNFQSRRPNTSFCFLDIRSPGLGDTAMYLCATSGRGFGTQYFGPGTRLLVL.

The V call is TRBV28, the J call TRBJ1-5; D ambiguous. The CDR3 runs 13 residues. Germline CDR1 reads MDHEN; CDR2 reads SYDVKM. Trimming pared 1 base from V and 2 bases from J, leaving 3 bases between. DNA for the CDR3: TGTGCCAGCAGTTTATTCCGCAATCAGCCCCAGCATTTT. Protein product: CASSLFRNQPQHF.

The CDR3 reads CASSELAGGPIQYF. The CDR3 DNA is TGTGCCAGCAGTGAATTAGCGGGGGGGCCGATTCAGTACTTC. The V call is TRBV2, the J call TRBJ2-4, with 11 bases identical to TRBD2. V gave up 2 bases and J gave up 10 bases; unmatched junction bases: 4. The CDR3 extends over 14 amino acids. CDR1 is SNHLY, CDR2 FYNNEI, per germline.

This clonotype was seen only a few times. The chain couples TRBV7-9 to TRBJ2-3; maybe TRBD2 (7 bases). This CDR3 has 15 residues. V lost 4 bases and J 0 bases, leaving 11 bases between the germline ends. Germline loops: CDR1 SEHNR, CDR2 FQNEAQ (reference sequence). The CDR3 loop reads CASSSRGPSTDTQYF. In DNA form, the CDR3 reads TGTGCCAGCAGCTCGCGGGGGCCCAGCACAGATACGCAGTATTTT.

The chain couples TRBV12-3 or TRBV12-4 to TRBJ1-2; TRBD1 is a possible D gene (6 bases). The CDR3 has 14 residues. V lost 5 bases and J lost 4, with 14 bases in between. CDR3 DNA: TGTGCCAGCAGTCCCTCTCAGGGGCGCTATGGCTACACCTTC. Protein: CASSPSQGRYGYTF.

The sample holds one count of this clonotype. The chain carries TRBV7-2 and TRBJ2-1, with 8 bases that match TRBD1. Germline V gene sequence: CDR1 SGHTA, CDR2 FQGNSA. CDR3 length equals 14 residues. V lost 5 bases to trimming and J lost 6 bases; unmatched junction nucleotides: 6. In nucleotides, the CDR3 is TGTGCCAGCAGCCCGATGACAGGGGCCAATGAGCAGTTCTTC. It specifies CASSPMTGANEQFF.

This clonotype was found a few times. The chain combines TRBV12-3 or TRBV12-4 with TRBJ2-3; tentatively, D is TRBD2 (6 bases). V was trimmed by 3 bases and J by 6 bases, leaving 13 bases between them. The CDR3 runs 14 residues. Here the CDR3 reads CASSFPGVPDTQYF. CDR3 nucleotide sequence: TGTGCCAGCAGTTTCCCGGGGGTCCCGGATACGCAGTATTTT.

This clonotype was counted between two and nine times. The V call is TRBV7-9, the J call TRBJ2-2, with TRBD1 matching over 8 bases. The germline gives CDR1 SEHNR, CDR2 FQNEAQ (reference sequence). Germline trimming cut 5 bases from V and 6 bases from J; bases unmatched to any gene: 5. The CDR3 sequence is 14 residues long. CDR3 amino acids: CASSAWTGSGELFF. As DNA, the CDR3 is TGTGCCAGCAGCGCCTGGACAGGGTCCGGGGAGCTGTTTTTT.

The rearrangement joins TRBV10-3 to TRBJ1-5; D not certain. The CDR3 sequence is 12 residues long. In germline, CDR1 is ENHRY, CDR2 SYGVKD. With 4 bases removed from V and 7 bases from J, the gap between germline ends came to 8 bases. As DNA, the CDR3 is TGTGCCATCAGTGGAGGGAACCAGCCCCAGCATTTT. Translation: CAISGGNQPQHF.

This clonotype occurred a few times. This chain connects TRBV29-1 to TRBJ1-1; 8 nucleotides align to TRBD1. V gave up 6 bases and J gave up 5 bases; unmatched junction bases: 5. Per germline, CDR1 SQVTM and CDR2 ANQGSEA. CDR3 length equals 12 residues. The DNA of the CDR3 is TGCAGCGTCCCGACAGGGGAAACTGAAGCTTTCTTT. This encodes CSVPTGETEAFF. The entire variable domain, with the rest obtained from reference TRBV29-1 and TRBJ1-1, is as follows: SAVISQKPSRDICQRGTSLTIQCQVDSQVTMMFWYRQQPGQSLTLIATANQGSEATYESGFVIDKFPISRPNLTFSTLTVSNMSPEDSSIYLCSVPTGETEAFFGQGTRLTVV.

V gene TRBV10-3 combines with J gene TRBJ1-5; D remains unclear. The germline V and J ends were trimmed by 6 bases and 2 bases, with 11 bases remaining between them. This CDR3 has 14 amino acids. Per germline, CDR1 ENHRY and CDR2 SYGVKD. In nucleotides, the CDR3 is TGTGCCATCAGCCCGGCGTCGGGCAATCAGCCCCAGCATTTT. Protein product: CAISPASGNQPQHF.

This clonotype was found a few times. The J gene is TRBJ2-2, the V gene TRBV20-1, with D possibly being TRBD1 (6 bases). Germline lookup yields CDR1 DFQATT and CDR2 SNEGSKA (reference sequence). With 4 bases removed from V and 6 bases from J, the gap between germline ends came to 15 bases. This CDR3 region has 14 residues. The CDR3, as DNA: TGCAGTGCTATAGGAAACCGACAGGCCGGGGAGCTGTTTTTT. Translating gives CSAIGNRQAGELFF.

The rearrangement links TRBV5-1 to TRBJ2-5, with D tentatively TRBD2 (5 bases). Germline lookup yields CDR1 SGHRS and CDR2 YFSETQ. This CDR3 has 14 residues. Trimming took 1 base from V and 4 from J, leaving 11 bases between them. Here the CDR3 DNA reads TGCGCCAGCAGCTTGTTACTAGGGTCAGAGACCCAGTACTTC. This sequence encodes CASSLLLGSETQYF.

The chain has TRBV5-1 and TRBJ2-3, with TRBD1 matching over 7 bases. Unmatched junction bases numbered 16, after V lost 6 bases and J lost 6 bases. Germline CDR1 and CDR2: SGHRS and YFSETQ. The CDR3 covers 16 residues. CDR3 bases: TGCGCCAGCATACACAGGGGATTAGGGGGCCAGGATACGCAGTATTTT. Residues: CASIHRGLGGQDTQYF.

This clonotype has more than one count but fewer than ten. V and J are TRBV5-1 and TRBJ2-3; D possibly corresponds to TRBD2 (5 bases). The CDR3 is 16 amino acids. Germline V gene sequence: CDR1 SGHRS, CDR2 YFSETQ. V was pared by 5 bases and J by 1 base, with 17 bases between. CDR3 residues: CASSIGWVGGTDTQYF. The CDR3 bases are TGCGCCAGCAGTATCGGATGGGTCGGGGGCACAGATACGCAGTATTTT.

This clonotype showed up just a few times. The chain joins TRBV19 to TRBJ1-4; 8 nucleotides align to TRBD1. J lost 7 bases, V lost 7 bases, and 17 bases had no gene match. The germline V gene encodes CDR1 LNHDA and CDR2 SQIVND (reference sequence). The CDR3 totals 17 residues. CDR3 loop: CASTPIGQGRSSEKLFF. The CDR3, as DNA: TGTGCCAGTACCCCTATAGGACAGGGAAGATCGAGTGAAAAACTGTTTTTT.

This chain links TRBV12-5 with TRBJ1-4, with 8 bases aligning to TRBD1. The length of the CDR3 is 16 residues. CDR1 LGHNT and CDR2 FRNRAP come from the germline V gene. Trimming at V came to 1 base and at J to 5 bases, leaving 6 bases not matched to a gene. The CDR3 sequence: CASGLDWGQENEKLFF. CDR3 DNA sequence: TGTGCTAGTGGTTTGGATTGGGGACAGGAAAATGAAAAACTGTTTTTT.